Listed below are T cell receptor beta chains from one sample, sequenced in a study of T cell changes during pregnancy in multiple sclerosis. Produced via immunoSEQ multiplex PCR; TCRdb's table is partial and in-frame only. The data contain approximately 130,000 clones, 90% to 98% of them seen just once; the ten biggest clones take up about 0.42%. The sequencing used peripheral blood, collected after pregnancy. The receptor set was obtained from a female donor with multiple sclerosis, enrolled in a pregnancy study. Each CDR3 is given with its conserved first and last residue. D genes are given only for firm matches. Not every row has a clone size; where given, it reads once, few, many or a size class.

D: .; V: TRBV6-5; J: TRBJ1-2; size: once; DNA: TGTGCCAGCCGGGAGGGGATTAACTATGGCTACACCTTC; CDR3: CASREGINYGYTF
D: TRBD2; V: TRBV5-6; J: TRBJ2-2; size: .; DNA: TGTGCCAGCAGCCCGGAGACTAGCGGGATCGCCGGGGAGCTGTTTTTT; CDR3: CASSPETSGIAGELFF
D: .; V: TRBV28; J: TRBJ2-1; size: .; DNA: TGTGCCAGCAGCACACAGGGAGACTCCTACAATGAGCAGTTCTTC; CDR3: CASSTQGDSYNEQFF
D: TRBD2; V: TRBV20-1; J: TRBJ2-3; size: .; DNA: TGCAGTGCTAAGGGACTAGCCACCCAGTATTTT; CDR3: CSAKGLATQYF
D: .; V: TRBV5-1; J: TRBJ2-4; size: .; DNA: TGCGCCAGCAGCTCCGGAGTAGTCAAAAACATTCAGTACTTC; CDR3: CASSSGVVKNIQYF
D: TRBD2; V: TRBV19; J: TRBJ2-7; size: .; DNA: TGTGCCAGTAGTTTCCTCCCGACTAGCGGTTCCTACGAGCAGTACTTC; CDR3: CASSFLPTSGSYEQYF
D: TRBD1; V: TRBV6-1; J: TRBJ2-5; size: .; DNA: TGTGCCAGCACTGTCGGACAGGGGGAGGGCGAGACCCAGTACTTC; CDR3: CASTVGQGEGETQYF
D: .; V: TRBV27; J: TRBJ2-7; size: .; DNA: TGTGCCAGCAGTTGGGGGCCCTCCGACGAGCAGTACTTC; CDR3: CASSWGPSDEQYF
D: .; V: TRBV18; J: TRBJ2-5; size: .; DNA: TGTGCCAGCTCACCAATCGCAGGGGTGCAAGAGACCCAGTACTTC; CDR3: CASSPIAGVQETQYF
D: TRBD2; V: TRBV15; J: TRBJ2-2; size: .; DNA: TGTGCCACCAGTCGGACTAGCGGGAGAACCGGGGAGCTGTTTTTT; CDR3: CATSRTSGRTGELFF
D: TRBD2; V: TRBV27; J: TRBJ2-4; size: .; DNA: TGTGCCAGCAGTTTAGGCACTAGCGGGAGTGCCAAAAACATTCAGTACTTC; CDR3: CASSLGTSGSAKNIQYF
D: .; V: TRBV5-1; J: TRBJ2-5; size: .; DNA: TGCGCCAGCAGCCCCGGGCAGGGGTTATTCGAGACCCAGTACTTC; CDR3: CASSPGQGLFETQYF
D: .; V: TRBV7-2; J: TRBJ2-4; size: .; DNA: TGTGCCAGCAGCTTAGCTGGGAGGTCCGAATTAGCCAAAAACATTCAGTACTTC; CDR3: CASSLAGRSELAKNIQYF
D: TRBD2; V: TRBV7-2; J: TRBJ2-1; size: .; DNA: TGTGCCAGCAGCTTAGCGAGCGGGGTAGGTGAGCAGTTCTTC; CDR3: CASSLASGVGEQFF
D: TRBD1; V: TRBV6-6; J: TRBJ1-1; size: .; DNA: TGTGCCAGCAGTTACTCAGGGGGCGCGGCTGAAGCTTTCTTT; CDR3: CASSYSGGAAEAFF
D: .; V: TRBV19; J: TRBJ2-1; size: .; DNA: TGTGCCAGTGCGGAATCGCGTGAGCAGTTCTTC; CDR3: CASAESREQFF
D: .; V: TRBV27; J: TRBJ2-1; size: .; DNA: TGTGCCAGCAAGACTTCCGGGACTTATTACAATGAGCAGTTCTTC; CDR3: CASKTSGTYYNEQFF